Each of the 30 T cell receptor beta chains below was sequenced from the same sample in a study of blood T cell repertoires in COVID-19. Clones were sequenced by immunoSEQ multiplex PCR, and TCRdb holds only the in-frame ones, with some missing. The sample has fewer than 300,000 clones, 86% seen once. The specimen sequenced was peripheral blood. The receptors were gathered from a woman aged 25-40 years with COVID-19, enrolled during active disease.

This CDR3 reads CASSVAGGGDLETQYF. The CDR3 DNA sequence: TGTGCCAGCAGCGTAGCAGGCGGGGGTGACTTGGAGACCCAGTACTTC. V gene TRBV9 combines with J gene TRBJ2-5; 7 bases are a match to TRBD2. CDR1 SGDLS and CDR2 YYNGEE come from the germline V gene. V was clipped by 0 bases and J by 5 bases; unmatched bases: 10. This CDR3 contains 16 residues.

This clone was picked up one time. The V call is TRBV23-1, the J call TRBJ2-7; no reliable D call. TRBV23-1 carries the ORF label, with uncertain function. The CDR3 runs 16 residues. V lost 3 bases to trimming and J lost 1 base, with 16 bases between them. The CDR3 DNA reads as TGCGCCAGCAGTCACCCAGTAGTGCGAGGTTCCTACGAGCAGTACTTC. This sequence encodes CASSHPVVRGSYEQYF.

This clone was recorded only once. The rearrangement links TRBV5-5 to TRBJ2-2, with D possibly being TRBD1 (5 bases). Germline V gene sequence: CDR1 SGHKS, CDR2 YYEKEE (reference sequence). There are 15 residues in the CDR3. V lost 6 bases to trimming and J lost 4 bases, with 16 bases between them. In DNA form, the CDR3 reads TGTGCCAGCAACTCAGGGAAACCTCTCACCGGGGAGCTGTTTTTT. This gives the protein CASNSGKPLTGELFF.

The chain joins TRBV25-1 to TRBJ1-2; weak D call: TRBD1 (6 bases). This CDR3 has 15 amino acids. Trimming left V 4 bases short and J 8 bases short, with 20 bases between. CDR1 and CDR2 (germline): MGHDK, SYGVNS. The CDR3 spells CASSGGTTPGRGYTF. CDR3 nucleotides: TGTGCCAGCAGTGGGGGGACAACTCCCGGAAGAGGCTACACCTTC.

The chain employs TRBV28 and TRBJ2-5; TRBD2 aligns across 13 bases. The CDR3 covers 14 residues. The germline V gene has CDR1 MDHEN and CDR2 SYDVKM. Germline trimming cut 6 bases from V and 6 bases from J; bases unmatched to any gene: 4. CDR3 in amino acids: CASRTSGGVKTQYF. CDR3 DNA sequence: TGTGCCAGCAGAACTAGCGGGGGGGTTAAGACCCAGTACTTC.

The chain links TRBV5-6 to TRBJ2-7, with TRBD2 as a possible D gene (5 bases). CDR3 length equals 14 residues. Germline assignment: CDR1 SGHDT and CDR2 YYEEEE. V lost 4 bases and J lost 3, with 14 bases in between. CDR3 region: CASSLRGRDYEQYF. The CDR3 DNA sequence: TGTGCCAGCAGCCTACGAGGACGGGACTACGAGCAGTACTTC. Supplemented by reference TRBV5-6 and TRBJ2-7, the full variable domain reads DAGVTQSPTHLIKTRGQQVTLRCSPKSGHDTVSWYQQALGQGPQFIFQYYEEEERQRGNFPDRFSGHQFPNYSSELNVNALLLGDSALYLCASSLRGRDYEQYFGPGTRLTVT.

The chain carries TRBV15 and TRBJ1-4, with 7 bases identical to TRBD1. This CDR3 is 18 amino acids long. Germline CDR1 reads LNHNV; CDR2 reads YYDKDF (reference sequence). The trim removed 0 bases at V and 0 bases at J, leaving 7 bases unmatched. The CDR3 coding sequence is TGTGCCACCAGCAGAGAGAGGGGGCGGTGGACAACTAATGAAAAACTGTTTTTT. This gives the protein CATSRERGRWTTNEKLFF.

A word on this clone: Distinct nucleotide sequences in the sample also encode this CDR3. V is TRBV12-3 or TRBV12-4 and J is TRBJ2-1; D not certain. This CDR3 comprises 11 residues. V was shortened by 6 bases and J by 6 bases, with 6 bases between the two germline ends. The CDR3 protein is CASSSLNEQFF. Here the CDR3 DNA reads TGTGCCAGCAGCTCACTCAATGAGCAGTTCTTC.

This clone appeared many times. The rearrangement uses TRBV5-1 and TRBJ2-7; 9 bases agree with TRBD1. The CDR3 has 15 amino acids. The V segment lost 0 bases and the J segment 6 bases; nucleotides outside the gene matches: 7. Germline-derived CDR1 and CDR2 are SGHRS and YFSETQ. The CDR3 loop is CASSLGAGQGTEQYF. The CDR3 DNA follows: TGCGCCAGCAGCTTGGGAGCGGGACAGGGTACCGAGCAGTACTTC.

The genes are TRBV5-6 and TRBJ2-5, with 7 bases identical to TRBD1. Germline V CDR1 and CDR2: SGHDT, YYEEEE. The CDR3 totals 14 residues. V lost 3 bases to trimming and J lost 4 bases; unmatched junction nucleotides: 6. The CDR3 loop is CASSSGTEGETQYF. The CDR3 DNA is TGTGCCAGCAGCTCCGGGACAGAAGGAGAGACCCAGTACTTC.

The CDR3 region is CASSLRDRGHEQYF. The CDR3 DNA reads TGCGCCAGCAGCTTGAGGGACAGGGGGCATGAGCAGTACTTC. The chain is built from TRBV5-1 and TRBJ2-7, with TRBD1 identical over 12 bases. After removal of 1 base from V and 7 bases from J, the junction contained 3 bases not matched to a gene. CDR1 SGHRS and CDR2 YFSETQ come from the germline V gene. This CDR3 is 14 amino acids long.

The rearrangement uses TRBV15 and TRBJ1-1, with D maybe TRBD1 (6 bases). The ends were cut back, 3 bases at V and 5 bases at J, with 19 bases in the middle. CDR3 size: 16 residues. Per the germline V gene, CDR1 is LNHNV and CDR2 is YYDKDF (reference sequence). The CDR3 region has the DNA TGTGCCACCAGCAGGTCCCGGGACAAACGGTGGACTGAAGCTTTCTTT. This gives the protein CATSRSRDKRWTEAFF. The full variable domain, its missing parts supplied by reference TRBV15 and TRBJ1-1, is DAMVIQNPRYQVTQFGKPVTLSCSQTLNHNVMYWYQQKSSQAPKLLFHYYDKDFNNEADTPDNFQSRRPNTSFCFLDIRSPGLGDTAMYLCATSRSRDKRWTEAFFGQGTRLTVV.

In DNA, the CDR3 is TGTGCCAGCAGCTCCCCCACGACAGGGGGTCATGGCTACACCTTC. Translated: CASSSPTTGGHGYTF. J is TRBJ1-2 and V is TRBV28; 9 bases map to TRBD1. Trimming took 6 bases from V and 6 from J; bases not matched to a gene: 11. The CDR3 runs 15 residues. Germline CDR1 and CDR2: MDHEN and SYDVKM.

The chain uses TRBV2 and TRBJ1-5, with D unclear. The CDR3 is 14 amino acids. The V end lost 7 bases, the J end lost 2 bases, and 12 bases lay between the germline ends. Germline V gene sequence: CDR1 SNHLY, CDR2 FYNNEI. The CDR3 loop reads CASMEVQGNQPQHF. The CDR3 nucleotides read TGTGCCAGCATGGAGGTACAAGGCAATCAGCCCCAGCATTTT.

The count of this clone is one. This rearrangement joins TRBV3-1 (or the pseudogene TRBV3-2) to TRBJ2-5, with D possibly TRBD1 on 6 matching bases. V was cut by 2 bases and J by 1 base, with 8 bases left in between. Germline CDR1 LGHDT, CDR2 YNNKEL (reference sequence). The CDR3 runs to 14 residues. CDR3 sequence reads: CASSQTTGQETQYF. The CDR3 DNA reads TGTGCCAGCAGCCAAACGACAGGCCAAGAGACCCAGTACTTC.

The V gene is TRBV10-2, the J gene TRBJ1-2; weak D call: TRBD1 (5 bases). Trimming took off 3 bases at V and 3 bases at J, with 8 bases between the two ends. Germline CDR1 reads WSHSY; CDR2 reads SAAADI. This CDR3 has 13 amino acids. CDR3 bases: TGCGCCAGCAGTGAACAGGATTACTATGGCTACACCTTC. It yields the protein CASSEQDYYGYTF.

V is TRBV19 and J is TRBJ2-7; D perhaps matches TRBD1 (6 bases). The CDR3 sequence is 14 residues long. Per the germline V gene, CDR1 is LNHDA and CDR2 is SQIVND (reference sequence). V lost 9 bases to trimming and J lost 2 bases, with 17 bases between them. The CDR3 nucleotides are TGTGCCAGCCGGACAGACCCGGCGGCCTACGAGCAGTACTTC. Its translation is CASRTDPAAYEQYF.

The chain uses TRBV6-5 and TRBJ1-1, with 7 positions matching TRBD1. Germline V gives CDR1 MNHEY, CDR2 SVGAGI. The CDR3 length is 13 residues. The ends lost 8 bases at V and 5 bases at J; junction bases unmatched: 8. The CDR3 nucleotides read TGTGCCAGCGGAGACAGGGATCAGACTGAAGCTTTCTTT. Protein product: CASGDRDQTEAFF.

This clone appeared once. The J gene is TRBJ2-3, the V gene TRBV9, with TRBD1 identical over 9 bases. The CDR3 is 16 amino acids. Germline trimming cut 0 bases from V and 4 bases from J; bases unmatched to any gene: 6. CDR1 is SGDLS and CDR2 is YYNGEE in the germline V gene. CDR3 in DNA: TGTGCCAGCAGCGTAGGACAGGGGGAAGCCGCAGATACGCAGTATTTT. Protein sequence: CASSVGQGEAADTQYF.

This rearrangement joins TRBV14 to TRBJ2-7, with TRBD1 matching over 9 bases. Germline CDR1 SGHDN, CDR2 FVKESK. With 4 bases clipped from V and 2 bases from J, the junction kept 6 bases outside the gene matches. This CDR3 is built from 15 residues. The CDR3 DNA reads TGTGCCAGCAGCCCCGGGACAGGGCCTACCTACGAGCAGTACTTC. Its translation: CASSPGTGPTYEQYF. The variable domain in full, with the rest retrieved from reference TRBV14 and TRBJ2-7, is EAGVTQFPSHSVIEKGQTVTLRCDPISGHDNLYWYRRVMGKEIKFLLHFVKESKQDESGMPNNRFLAERTGGTYSTLKVQPAELEDSGVYFCASSPGTGPTYEQYFGPGTRLTVT.

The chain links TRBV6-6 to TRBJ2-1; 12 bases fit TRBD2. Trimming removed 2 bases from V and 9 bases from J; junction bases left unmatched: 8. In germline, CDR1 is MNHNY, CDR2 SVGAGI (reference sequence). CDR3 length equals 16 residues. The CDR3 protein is CASSYGLAGGLGEQFF. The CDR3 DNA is TGTGCCAGCAGTTACGGGCTAGCGGGGGGGCTGGGTGAGCAGTTCTTC.

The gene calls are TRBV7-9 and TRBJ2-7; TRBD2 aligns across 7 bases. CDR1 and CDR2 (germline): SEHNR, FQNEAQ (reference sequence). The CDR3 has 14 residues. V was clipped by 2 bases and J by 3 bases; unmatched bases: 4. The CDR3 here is CASSLRLADYEQYF. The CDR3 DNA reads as TGTGCCAGCAGCTTAAGGCTAGCGGACTACGAGCAGTACTTC.

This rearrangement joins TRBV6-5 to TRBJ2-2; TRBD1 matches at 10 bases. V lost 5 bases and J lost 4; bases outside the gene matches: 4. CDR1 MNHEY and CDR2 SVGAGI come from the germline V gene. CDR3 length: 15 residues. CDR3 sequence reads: CASSIDRGRTGELFF. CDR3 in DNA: TGTGCCAGCAGTATCGACAGGGGGCGCACCGGGGAGCTGTTTTTT.

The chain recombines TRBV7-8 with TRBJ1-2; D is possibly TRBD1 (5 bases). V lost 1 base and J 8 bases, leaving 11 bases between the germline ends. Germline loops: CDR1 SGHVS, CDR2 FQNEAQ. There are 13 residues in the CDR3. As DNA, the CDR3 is TGTGCCAGCAGCTTAGACAGCGGGGGGGGCTACACCTTC. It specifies CASSLDSGGGYTF. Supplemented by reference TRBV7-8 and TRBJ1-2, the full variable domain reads GAGVSQSPRYKVAKRGQDVALRCDPISGHVSLFWYQQALGQGPEFLTYFQNEAQLDKSGLPSDRFFAERPEGSVSTLKIQRTQQEDSAVYLCASSLDSGGGYTFGSGTRLTVV.

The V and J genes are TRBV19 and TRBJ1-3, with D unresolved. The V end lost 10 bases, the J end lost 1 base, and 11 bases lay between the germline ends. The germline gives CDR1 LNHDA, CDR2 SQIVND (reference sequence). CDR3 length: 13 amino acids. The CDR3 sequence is CATAGSSGNTIYF. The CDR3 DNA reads TGTGCCACCGCTGGGAGTTCTGGAAACACCATATATTTT.

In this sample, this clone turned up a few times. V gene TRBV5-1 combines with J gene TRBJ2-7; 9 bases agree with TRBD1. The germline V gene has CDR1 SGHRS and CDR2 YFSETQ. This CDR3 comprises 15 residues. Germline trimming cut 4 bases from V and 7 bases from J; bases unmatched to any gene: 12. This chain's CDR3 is CASSVTGTGSWEQYF. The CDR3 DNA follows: TGCGCCAGCAGCGTCACCGGGACAGGGAGCTGGGAGCAGTACTTC.

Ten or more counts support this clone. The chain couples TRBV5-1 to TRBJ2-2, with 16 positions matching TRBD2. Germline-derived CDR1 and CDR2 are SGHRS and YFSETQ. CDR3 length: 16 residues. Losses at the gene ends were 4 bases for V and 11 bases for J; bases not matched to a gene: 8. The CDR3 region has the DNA TGCGCCAGCAGCGGCGGGACTAGCGGGGGGGCGAGAGAGCTGTTTTTT. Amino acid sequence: CASSGGTSGGARELFF. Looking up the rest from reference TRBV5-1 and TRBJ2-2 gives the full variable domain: KAGVTQTPRYLIKTRGQQVTLSCSPISGHRSVSWYQQTPGQGLQFLFEYFSETQRNKGNFPGRFSGRQFSNSRSEMNVSTLELGDSALYLCASSGGTSGGARELFFGEGSRLTVL.

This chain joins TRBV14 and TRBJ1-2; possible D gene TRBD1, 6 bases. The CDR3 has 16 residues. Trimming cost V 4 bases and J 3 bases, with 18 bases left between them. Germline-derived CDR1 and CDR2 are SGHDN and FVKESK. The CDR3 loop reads CASSPSLRGMDYGYTF. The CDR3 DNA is TGTGCCAGCAGCCCGTCTTTAAGGGGGATGGACTATGGCTACACCTTC. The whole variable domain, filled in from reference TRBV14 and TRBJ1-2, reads EAGVTQFPSHSVIEKGQTVTLRCDPISGHDNLYWYRRVMGKEIKFLLHFVKESKQDESGMPNNRFLAERTGGTYSTLKVQPAELEDSGVYFCASSPSLRGMDYGYTFGSGTRLTVV.

CDR3 sequence (DNA): TGTGCCAGCTCACGACCCTTATATGGCTACACCTTC. Protein product: CASSRPLYGYTF. The chain joins TRBV18 to TRBJ1-2, with no clear D. The CDR3 contains 12 residues. Between the trimmed V and J ends, which lost 4 bases and 5 bases, there was a span of 8 bases. The germline gives CDR1 KGHSH, CDR2 LQKENI.

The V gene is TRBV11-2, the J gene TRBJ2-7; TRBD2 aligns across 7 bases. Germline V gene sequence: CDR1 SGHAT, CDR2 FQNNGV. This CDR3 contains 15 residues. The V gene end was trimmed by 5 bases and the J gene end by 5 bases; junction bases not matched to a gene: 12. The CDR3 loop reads CASSRGEVRGNEQYF. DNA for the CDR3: TGTGCCAGCAGCCGGGGGGAAGTTCGGGGGAACGAGCAGTACTTC.